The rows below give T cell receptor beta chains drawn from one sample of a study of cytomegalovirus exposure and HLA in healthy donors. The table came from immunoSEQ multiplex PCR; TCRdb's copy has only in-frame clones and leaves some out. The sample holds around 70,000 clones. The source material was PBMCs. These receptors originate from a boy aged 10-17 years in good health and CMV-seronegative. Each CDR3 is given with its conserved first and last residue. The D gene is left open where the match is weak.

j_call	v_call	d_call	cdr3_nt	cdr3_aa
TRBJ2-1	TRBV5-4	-	TGTGCCAGCAGAGGGGGGGGAACCCTCTACAATGAGCAGTTCTTC	CASRGGGTLYNEQFF
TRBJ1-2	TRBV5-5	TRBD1	TGTGCCAGCAGTTCGAACCTCGACAGGGCCTATGGCTACACCTTC	CASSSNLDRAYGYTF
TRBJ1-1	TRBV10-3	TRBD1	TGTGCCATCAACGGGGACAGGGGGGCCACTGAAGCTTTCTTT	CAINGDRGATEAFF
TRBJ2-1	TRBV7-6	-	TGTGCCAGCAGCTTAGCTACTAGAGGAATCTACAATGAGCAGTTCTTC	CASSLATRGIYNEQFF
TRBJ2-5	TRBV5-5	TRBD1	TGTGCCAGCAGCTTGGGACAGGGGATCCAAGAGACCCAGTACTTC	CASSLGQGIQETQYF
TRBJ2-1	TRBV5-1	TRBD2	TGCGCCAGCAGCTCCCTAGCGGGGGGAGACAATGAGCAGTTCTTC	CASSSLAGGDNEQFF
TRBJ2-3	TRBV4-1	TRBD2	TGCGCCAGCAGCCACGCGGGGACTAGCGGGGGCTTCGACGAGCAGTATTTT	CASSHAGTSGGFDEQYF
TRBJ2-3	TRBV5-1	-	TGCGCCAGCAGCTCCCTCCTTATCGGTACGCAGTATTTT	CASSSLLIGTQYF
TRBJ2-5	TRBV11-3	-	TGTGCCAGCAGCTTAAAGCCCCAGGGGCGAGAGACCCAGTACTTC	CASSLKPQGRETQYF
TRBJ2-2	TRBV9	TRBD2	TGTGCCAGCAGCGTAGGGACTAGCGCAAGTTCTTACACCGGGGAGCTGTTTTTT	CASSVGTSASSYTGELFF
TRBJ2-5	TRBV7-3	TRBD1	TGTGCCAGCAGCTTATGCCGGACAGGCAAGCAAGAGACCCAGTACTTC	CASSLCRTGKQETQYF
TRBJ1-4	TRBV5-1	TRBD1	TGCGCCAGCAGCCGGGACAGGGAGGGTGAAAAACTGTTTTTT	CASSRDREGEKLFF
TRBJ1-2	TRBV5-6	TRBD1	TGTGCCAGCAGCTCAATCCGGGGACAGGGGTCTTATGGCTACACCTTC	CASSSIRGQGSYGYTF
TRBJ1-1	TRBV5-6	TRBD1	TGTGCCAGCAGCTTGCCAGGGGGAGATTGGATGAACACTGAAGCTTTCTTT	CASSLPGGDWMNTEAFF
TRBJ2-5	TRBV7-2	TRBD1	TGTGCCAGCAGCCGACAGGGATCAGAGACCCAGTACTTC	CASSRQGSETQYF
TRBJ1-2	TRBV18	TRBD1	TGTGCCAGCTCACCCCCTGGGACAGTGAACTATGGCTACACCTTC	CASSPPGTVNYGYTF
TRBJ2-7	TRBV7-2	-	TGTGCCAGCAGCTTAGTTAGCTACGAGCAGTACTTC	CASSLVSYEQYF
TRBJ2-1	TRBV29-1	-	TGCAGCGTTGACGTCGCTAGCTCCTACAATGAGCAGTTCTTC	CSVDVASSYNEQFF
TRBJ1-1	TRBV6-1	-	TGTGCCAGCGTGACAGGACCGAACACTGAAGCTTTCTTT	CASVTGPNTEAFF
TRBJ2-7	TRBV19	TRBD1	TGTGCCACCAGCCCCGACAGGGATACCTACGAGCAGTACTTC	CATSPDRDTYEQYF
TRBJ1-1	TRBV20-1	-	TGCAGTGCTAGCAGATCCACTGAAGCTTTCTTT	CSASRSTEAFF
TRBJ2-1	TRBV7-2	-	TGTGCCAGCAAGTTGGCGGGTAGCCAAGAGCAGTTCTTC	CASKLAGSQEQFF
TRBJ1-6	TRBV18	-	TGTGCCAGCTCACCACAGGGGTCTGAATCACCCCTCCACTTT	CASSPQGSESPLHF
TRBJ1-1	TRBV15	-	TGTGCCACCAGCACCGGGGGGCGGACTGAAGCTTTCTTT	CATSTGGRTEAFF
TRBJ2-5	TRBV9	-	TGTGCCAGCAGCGGCTCACAAGGGGGGACCCAGTACTTC	CASSGSQGGTQYF
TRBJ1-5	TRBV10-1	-	TGCGCCAGCAGGGGCCTCCCCCCCCTACAGCCCCAGCATTTT	CASRGLPPLQPQHF
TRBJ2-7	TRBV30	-	TGTGCCTGGAGTGTTAGGAGGGTGTCCTACGAGCAGTACTTC	CAWSVRRVSYEQYF
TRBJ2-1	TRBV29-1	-	TGCAGCGTTGCCCGCCTGAGCTCCTACAATGAGCAGTTCTTC	CSVARLSSYNEQFF
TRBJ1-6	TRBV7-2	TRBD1	TGTGCCAGCAGCTTAGGGACAGGGCCCGATTCACCCCTCCACTTT	CASSLGTGPDSPLHF
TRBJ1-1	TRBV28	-	TGTGCCAGCAGTTGGGACACCGAAGGCACTGAAGCTTTCTTT	CASSWDTEGTEAFF
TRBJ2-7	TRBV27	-	TGTGCCAGCAGTTGGCAGAGCGCCTACGAGCAGTACTTC	CASSWQSAYEQYF
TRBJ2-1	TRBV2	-	TGTGCCATAAGCCCGACGGGAAGCTACAATGAGCAGTTCTTC	CAISPTGSYNEQFF
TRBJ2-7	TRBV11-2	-	TGTGCCAGCAGCTTAGTCGGCGGCGGGGCCGGGTACGAGCAGTACTTC	CASSLVGGGAGYEQYF
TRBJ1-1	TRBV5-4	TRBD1	TGTGCCAGCAGCATGCCGGACAGGCTCACTGAAGCTTTCTTT	CASSMPDRLTEAFF
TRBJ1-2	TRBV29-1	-	TGCAGCGTTCTAATGGCGGCCCGATTTGGCTACACCTTC	CSVLMAARFGYTF
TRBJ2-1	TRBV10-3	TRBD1	TGTGCCATCAGTGTGGACAGGGTATCCTACAATGAGCAGTTCTTC	CAISVDRVSYNEQFF
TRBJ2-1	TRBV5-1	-	TGCGCCAGCAGCTTGACTAGTGACAATGAGCAGTTCTTC	CASSLTSDNEQFF
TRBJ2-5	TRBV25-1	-	TGTGCCAGCAGTGAAGGGCAGGGGCTGGAGACCCAGTACTTC	CASSEGQGLETQYF
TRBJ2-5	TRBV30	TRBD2	TGTGCCTGGAGTGTGGGAGGGGTGAAGACCCAGTACTTC	CAWSVGGVKTQYF
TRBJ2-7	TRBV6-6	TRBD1	TGTGCCAGCAGCTCACAGGGGGCGCAGGGCGAGCAGTACTTC	CASSSQGAQGEQYF
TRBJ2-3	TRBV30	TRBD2	TGTGCCTGGAGCCCGGGACTAGCGGGGGCAGATACGCAGTATTTT	CAWSPGLAGADTQYF
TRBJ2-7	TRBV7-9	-	TGTGCCAGCAGCCGTGAGGGGTGGGACAACGAGCAGTACTTC	CASSREGWDNEQYF
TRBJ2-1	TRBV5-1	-	TGCGCCAGCAGCCCGACAGGATACAATGAGCAGTTCTTC	CASSPTGYNEQFF
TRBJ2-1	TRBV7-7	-	TGTGCCAGCAGCAGAGAGGGGGGGAGCTCCTACAATGAGCAGTTCTTC	CASSREGGSSYNEQFF
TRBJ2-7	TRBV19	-	TGTGCCAGTAGTATAGGGCAGGACTACGAGCAGTACTTC	CASSIGQDYEQYF
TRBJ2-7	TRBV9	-	TGTGCCAGCAGAGGTCCTAGCCGGGGCTACGAGCAGTACTTC	CASRGPSRGYEQYF
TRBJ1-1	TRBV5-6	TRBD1	TGTGCCAGCAGCCTAGGGACAGCCGTTTCGGAAGCTTTCTTT	CASSLGTAVSEAFF
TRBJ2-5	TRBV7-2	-	TGTGCCAGCAGCCCAAGAGGGCTACAAGAGACCCAGTACTTC	CASSPRGLQETQYF
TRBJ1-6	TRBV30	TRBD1	TGTGCCTGGAGTGTTAGGGACAGTTTGCCCCATAATTCACCCCTCCACTTT	CAWSVRDSLPHNSPLHF
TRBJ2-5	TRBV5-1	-	TGCGCCAGCAGCCCAGGGGCCCTGGAGACCCAGTACTTC	CASSPGALETQYF
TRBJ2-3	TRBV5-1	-	TGCGCCAGCAGCTTGCTACTAGTCACAGATACGCAGTATTTT	CASSLLLVTDTQYF
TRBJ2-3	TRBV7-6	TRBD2	TGTGCCAGCAGCCATACCCGCGGGAGTGCCACAGATACGCAGTATTTT	CASSHTRGSATDTQYF
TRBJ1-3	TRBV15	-	TGTGCCACCACTCTCAGGGAGGGGTCTGGAAACACCATATATTTT	CATTLREGSGNTIYF
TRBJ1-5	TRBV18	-	TGTGCCAGCTCACCACCGGGGGGGGGTCGGGATCAGCCCCAGCATTTT	CASSPPGGGRDQPQHF
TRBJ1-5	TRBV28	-	TGTGCCAGTCATTCGGGACTCTATAGCAATCAGCCCCAGCATTTT	CASHSGLYSNQPQHF
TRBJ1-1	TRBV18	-	TGTGCCAGCTCACAACGGGACAAAATTCAGAGGACTGAAGCTTTCTTT	CASSQRDKIQRTEAFF
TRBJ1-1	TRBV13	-	TGTGCCAGCAGCTCACCACTCTACTACGACGGAACTGAAGCTTTCTTT	CASSSPLYYDGTEAFF
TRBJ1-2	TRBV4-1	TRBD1	TGCGCCAGCAGACACCCGGGACAGGTAGAGCCCTACACCTTC	CASRHPGQVEPYTF
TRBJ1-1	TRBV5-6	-	TGTGCCAGCAGCGTGGACATACAGAACACTGAAGCTTTCTTT	CASSVDIQNTEAFF
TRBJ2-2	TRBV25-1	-	TGTGCCAGCAGGGGAGGTGGTCAGAACACCGGGGAGCTGTTTTTT	CASRGGGQNTGELFF